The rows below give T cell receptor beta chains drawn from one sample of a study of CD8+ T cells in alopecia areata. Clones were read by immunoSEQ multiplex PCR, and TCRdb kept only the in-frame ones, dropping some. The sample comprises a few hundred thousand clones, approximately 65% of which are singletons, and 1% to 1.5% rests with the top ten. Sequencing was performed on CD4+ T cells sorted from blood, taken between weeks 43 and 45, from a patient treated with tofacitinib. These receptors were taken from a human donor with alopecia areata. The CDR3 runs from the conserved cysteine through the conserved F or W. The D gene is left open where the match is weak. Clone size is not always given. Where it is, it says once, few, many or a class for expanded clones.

TGTGCCAGCAGCCAAGAGAGACAGGGGGCAGATACGCAGTATTTT	CASSQERQGADTQYF	TRBD1	TRBV14	-	TRBJ2-3
TGCAGCGTTAGGGACATCTCCTACGAGCAGTACTTC	CSVRDISYEQYF	-	TRBV29-1	-	TRBJ2-7
TGTGCCTGGAGTGTATTATCAGGGAGTGGGGAGACCCAGTACTTC	CAWSVLSGSGETQYF	-	TRBV30	once	TRBJ2-5
TGCAGTGCTAGGACAGGGAATACGCAGTATTTT	CSARTGNTQYF	TRBD1	TRBV20-1	few	TRBJ2-3
TGTGCCAGCAGTGGGGACAGCGTTATCTATGGCTACACCTTC	CASSGDSVIYGYTF	TRBD1	TRBV2	-	TRBJ1-2
TGTGCCAGCTCGGACAGGACGTCCTATGGCTACACCTTC	CASSDRTSYGYTF	TRBD1	TRBV7-9	few	TRBJ1-2
TGCGCCAGCAGCGAAGACCTCATGTACCAAGAGACCCAGTACTTC	CASSEDLMYQETQYF	-	TRBV5-1	few	TRBJ2-5
TGTGCCAGCAGCCTCAACAGGGGACGTAATGAAAAACTGTTTTTT	CASSLNRGRNEKLFF	TRBD1	TRBV5-6	-	TRBJ1-4
TGTGCCAGCAGCTTAGGGTCAAGCACAGATACGCAGTATTTT	CASSLGSSTDTQYF	-	TRBV7-3	-	TRBJ2-3
TGTGCCACCAGCAGAGGGGCAGGGGGCGACTATGGCTACACCTTC	CATSRGAGGDYGYTF	TRBD1	TRBV15	once	TRBJ1-2
TGCGCCAGCAGCCAGGGGGAGGGACCTGAAGCTTTCTTT	CASSQGEGPEAFF	TRBD1	TRBV5-1	few	TRBJ1-1
TGTGCCAGCAGTGGGATGCTCCGGACAGGGGATGAGACCCAGTACTTC	CASSGMLRTGDETQYF	TRBD1	TRBV2	-	TRBJ2-5
TGTGCCAGCAGCTTAGTAGGGGAGGCCGGGGAGCTGTTTTTT	CASSLVGEAGELFF	-	TRBV7-6	-	TRBJ2-2
TGCGCCAGCAGCCAATCCGTACAGGGCGGAGAGACCCAGTACTTC	CASSQSVQGGETQYF	-	TRBV4-3	-	TRBJ2-5
TGTGCCTGGAGAGGAATCTATGGCTACACCTTC	CAWRGIYGYTF	-	TRBV30	-	TRBJ1-2
TGCAGCGGGATTACAGGGGTCAGGACTGAAGCTTTCTTT	CSGITGVRTEAFF	TRBD1	TRBV29-1	once	TRBJ1-1
TGCGCCAGCAGCCCCATAGTCGGGACCTCGGTTGGCTACACCTTC	CASSPIVGTSVGYTF	-	TRBV4-1	-	TRBJ1-2
TGCAGCGTTGCCATAAGACAGGGAGAGGACAACACCTTC	CSVAIRQGEDNTF	TRBD1	TRBV29-1	few	TRBJ1-2
TGCAGCGTTGAAGCTGCCAGGGGGGAGGATGGCTACACCTTC	CSVEAARGEDGYTF	TRBD1	TRBV29-1	few	TRBJ1-2
TGTGCCAGCAGCTTAGTGGCGGGAGAAGAGACCCAGTACTTC	CASSLVAGEETQYF	TRBD2	TRBV7-6	-	TRBJ2-5
TGCAGCGTTGAAGAGGGGGCAGGGAAAAGCTATGGCTACACCTTC	CSVEEGAGKSYGYTF	-	TRBV29-1	few	TRBJ1-2
TGTGCCAGCAGTTACTCAACTTACAATGAGCAGTTCTTC	CASSYSTYNEQFF	-	TRBV6-5	few	TRBJ2-1
TGTGCCAGCAGCTTGGCCCGGTTTGGGGCCCAAGAGACCCAGTACTTC	CASSLARFGAQETQYF	-	TRBV5-4	-	TRBJ2-5
TGCGCCAGCAGCCAAGACAAAGCGTACAATGAGCAGTTCTTC	CASSQDKAYNEQFF	-	TRBV4-3	-	TRBJ2-1
TGCAGCGTTGAAATCGGACACCAAACCTACGAGCAGTACTTC	CSVEIGHQTYEQYF	-	TRBV29-1	few	TRBJ2-7
TGTGCCAGCAGTGGACGGACACACTCTGGGGCCAACGTCCTGACTTTC	CASSGRTHSGANVLTF	-	TRBV6-1	medium-sized	TRBJ2-6
TGTGCCAGCAGCTCTGGCTCCGGAGGAAACATTCAGTACTTC	CASSSGSGGNIQYF	-	TRBV7-2	-	TRBJ2-4
TGTGCCAGCAGCCCAACCCTGGGGGTCGGGAACACTGAAGCTTTCTTT	CASSPTLGVGNTEAFF	-	TRBV7-9	-	TRBJ1-1
TGTGCCAGCAGCTTAGTAGCAGATAACTATGGCTACACCTTC	CASSLVADNYGYTF	-	TRBV7-2	once	TRBJ1-2
TGTGCCATCAGTGAGTCAGCGGGGGGGCCTACCACAGATACGCAGTATTTT	CAISESAGGPTTDTQYF	TRBD2	TRBV6-1	-	TRBJ2-3